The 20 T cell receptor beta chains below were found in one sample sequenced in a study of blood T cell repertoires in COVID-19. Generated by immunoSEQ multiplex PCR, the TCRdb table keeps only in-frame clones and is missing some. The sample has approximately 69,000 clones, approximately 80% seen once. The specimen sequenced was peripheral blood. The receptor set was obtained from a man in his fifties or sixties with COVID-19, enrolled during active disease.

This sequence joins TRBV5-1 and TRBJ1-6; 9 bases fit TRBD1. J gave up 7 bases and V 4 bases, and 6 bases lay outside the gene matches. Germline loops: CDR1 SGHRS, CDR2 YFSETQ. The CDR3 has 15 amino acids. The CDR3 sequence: CASSDGTGRNSPLHF. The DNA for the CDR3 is TGCGCCAGCAGCGACGGGACAGGGCGCAATTCACCCCTCCACTTT.

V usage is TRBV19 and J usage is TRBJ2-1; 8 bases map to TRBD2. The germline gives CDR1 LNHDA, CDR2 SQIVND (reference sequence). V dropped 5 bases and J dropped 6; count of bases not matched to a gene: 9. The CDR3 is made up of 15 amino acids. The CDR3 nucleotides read TGTGCCAGTAGTGGAACGGGGGGGCCCGGCAATGAGCAGTTCTTC. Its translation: CASSGTGGPGNEQFF.

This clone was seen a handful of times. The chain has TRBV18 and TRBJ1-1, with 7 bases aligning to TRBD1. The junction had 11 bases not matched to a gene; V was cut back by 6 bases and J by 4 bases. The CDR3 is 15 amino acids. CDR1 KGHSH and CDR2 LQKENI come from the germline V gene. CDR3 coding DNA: TGTGCCAGCTCCCAAACTCAAGACAGGGCCACTGAAGCTTTCTTT. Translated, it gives CASSQTQDRATEAFF.

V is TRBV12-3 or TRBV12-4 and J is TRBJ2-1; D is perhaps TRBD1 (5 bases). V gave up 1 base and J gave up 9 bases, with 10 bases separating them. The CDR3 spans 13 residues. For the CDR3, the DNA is TGTGCCAGCAGTTTAGGCAGGGCTATTGAGCAGTTCTTC. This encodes CASSLGRAIEQFF.

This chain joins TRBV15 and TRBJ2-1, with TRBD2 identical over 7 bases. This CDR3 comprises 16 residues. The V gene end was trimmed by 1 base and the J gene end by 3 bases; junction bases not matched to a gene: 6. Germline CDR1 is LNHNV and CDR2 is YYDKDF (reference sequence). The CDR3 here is CATSRGGGSGYNEQFF. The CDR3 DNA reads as TGTGCCACCAGCAGAGGCGGGGGTTCGGGCTACAATGAGCAGTTCTTC.

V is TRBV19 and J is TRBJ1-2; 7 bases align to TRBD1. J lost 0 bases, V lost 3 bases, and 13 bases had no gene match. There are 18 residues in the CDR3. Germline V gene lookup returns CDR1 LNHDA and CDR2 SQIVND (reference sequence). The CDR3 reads CASSIRIRRDRPNYGYTF. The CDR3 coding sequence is TGTGCCAGTAGTATTCGTATCAGGAGGGACAGACCTAACTATGGCTACACCTTC.

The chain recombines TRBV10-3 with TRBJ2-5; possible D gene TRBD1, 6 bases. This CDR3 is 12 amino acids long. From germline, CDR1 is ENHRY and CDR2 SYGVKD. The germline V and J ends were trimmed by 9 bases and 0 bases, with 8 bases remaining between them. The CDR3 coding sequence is TGTGCCATTGGACAGTACCAAGAGACCCAGTACTTC. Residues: CAIGQYQETQYF.

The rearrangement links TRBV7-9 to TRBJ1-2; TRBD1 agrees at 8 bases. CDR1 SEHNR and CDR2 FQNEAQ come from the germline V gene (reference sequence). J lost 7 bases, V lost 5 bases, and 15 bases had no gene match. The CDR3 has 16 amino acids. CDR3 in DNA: TGTGCCAGCAGCCAGATTCTAAAAAGGACAGGGAGTGGCTACACCTTC. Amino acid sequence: CASSQILKRTGSGYTF.

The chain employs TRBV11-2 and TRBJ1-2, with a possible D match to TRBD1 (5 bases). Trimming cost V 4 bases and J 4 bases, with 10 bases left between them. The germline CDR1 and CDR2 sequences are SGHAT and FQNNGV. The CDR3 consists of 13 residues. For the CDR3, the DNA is TGTGCCAGCAGCTCCAGGGCTGCCTATGGCTACACCTTC. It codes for CASSSRAAYGYTF.

The CDR3 DNA is TGTGCCAGCAGCTTAGGAGGGGGCCATCAGCCCCAGCATTTT. This codes for CASSLGGGHQPQHF. The chain carries TRBV7-8 and TRBJ1-5; TRBD1 agrees at 7 bases. Trimming cost V 1 base and J 5 bases; bases outside gene matches: 2. The CDR3 consists of 14 residues. Germline CDR1 reads SGHVS; CDR2 reads FQNEAQ.

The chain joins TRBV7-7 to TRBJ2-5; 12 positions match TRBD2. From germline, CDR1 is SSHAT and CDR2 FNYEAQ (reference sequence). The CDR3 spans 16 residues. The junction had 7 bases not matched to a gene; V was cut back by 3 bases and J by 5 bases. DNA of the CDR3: TGTGCCAGCAGCTTGTCTAGCGGGGGGGGACGGGAGACCCAGTACTTC. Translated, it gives CASSLSSGGGRETQYF.

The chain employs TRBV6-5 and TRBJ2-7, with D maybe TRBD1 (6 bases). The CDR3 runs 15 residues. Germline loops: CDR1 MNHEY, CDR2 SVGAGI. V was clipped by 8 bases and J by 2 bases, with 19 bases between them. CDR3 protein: CASGDLSRGPYEQYF. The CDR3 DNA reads TGTGCCAGCGGGGACCTATCCAGGGGCCCCTACGAGCAGTACTTC.

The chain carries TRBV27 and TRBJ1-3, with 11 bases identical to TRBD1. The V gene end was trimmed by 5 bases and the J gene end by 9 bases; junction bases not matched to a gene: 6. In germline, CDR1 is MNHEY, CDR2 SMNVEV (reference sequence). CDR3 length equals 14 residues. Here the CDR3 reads CASSIGTGGSTIYF. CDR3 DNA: TGTGCCAGCAGTATTGGGACAGGGGGGTCCACCATATATTTT.

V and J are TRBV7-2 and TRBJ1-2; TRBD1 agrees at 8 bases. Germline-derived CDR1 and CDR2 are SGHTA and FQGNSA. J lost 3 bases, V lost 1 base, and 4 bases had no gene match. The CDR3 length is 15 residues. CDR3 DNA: TGTGCCAGCAGCTTAGGGTCAGGGGGCGACTATGGCTACACCTTC. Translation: CASSLGSGGDYGYTF.

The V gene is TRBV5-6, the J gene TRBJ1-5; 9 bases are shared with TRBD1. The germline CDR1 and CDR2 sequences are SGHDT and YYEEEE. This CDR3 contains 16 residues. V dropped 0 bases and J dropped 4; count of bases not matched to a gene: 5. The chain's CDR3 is CASSLDGQGRNQPQHF. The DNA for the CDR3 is TGTGCCAGCAGCTTGGATGGACAGGGGAGGAATCAGCCCCAGCATTTT.

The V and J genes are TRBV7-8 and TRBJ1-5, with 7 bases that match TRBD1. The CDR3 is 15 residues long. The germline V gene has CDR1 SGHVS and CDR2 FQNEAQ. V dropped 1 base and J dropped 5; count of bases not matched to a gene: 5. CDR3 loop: CASSLEGASDQPQHF. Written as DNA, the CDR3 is TGTGCCAGCAGCTTAGAGGGGGCGAGCGATCAGCCCCAGCATTTT.

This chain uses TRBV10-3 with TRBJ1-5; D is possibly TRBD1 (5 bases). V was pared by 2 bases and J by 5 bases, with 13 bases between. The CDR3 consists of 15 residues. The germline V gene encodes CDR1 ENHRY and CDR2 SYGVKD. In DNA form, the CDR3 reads TGTGCCATCAGTGAGATGGGGGGTGGTGATCAGCCCCAGCATTTT. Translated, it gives CAISEMGGGDQPQHF.

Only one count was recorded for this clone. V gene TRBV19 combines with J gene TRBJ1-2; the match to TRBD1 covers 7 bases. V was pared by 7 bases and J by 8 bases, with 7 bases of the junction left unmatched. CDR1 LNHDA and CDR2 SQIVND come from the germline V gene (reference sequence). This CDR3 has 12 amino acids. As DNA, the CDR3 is TGTGCCAGTAATGAGGGGGCTGGAGGCTACACCTTC. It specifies CASNEGAGGYTF. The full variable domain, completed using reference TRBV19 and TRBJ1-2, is DGGITQSPKYLFRKEGQNVTLSCEQNLNHDAMYWYRQDPGQGLRLIYYSQIVNDFQKGDIAEGYSVSREKKESFPLTVTSAQKNPTAFYLCASNEGAGGYTFGSGTRLTVV.

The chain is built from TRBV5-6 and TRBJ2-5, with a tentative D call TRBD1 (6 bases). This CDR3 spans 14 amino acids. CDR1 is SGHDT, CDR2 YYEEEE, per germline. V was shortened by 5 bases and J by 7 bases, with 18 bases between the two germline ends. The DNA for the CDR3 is TGTGCCAGCAGGACGAAGAAAACAGGGCCGACCCAGTACTTC. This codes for CASRTKKTGPTQYF.

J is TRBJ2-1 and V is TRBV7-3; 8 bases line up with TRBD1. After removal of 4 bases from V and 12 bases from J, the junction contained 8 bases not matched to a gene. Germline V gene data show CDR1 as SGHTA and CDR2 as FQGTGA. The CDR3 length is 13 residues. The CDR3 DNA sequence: TGTGCCAGCAGCTCAGGACAGGGCCCGCCGCAGTTCTTC. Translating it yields CASSSGQGPPQFF.